These 31 T cell receptor beta chains share one sample of origin, sequenced in a study of blood T cell repertoires in COVID-19. Clones were read by immunoSEQ multiplex PCR, and TCRdb kept only the in-frame ones, dropping some. The repertoire holds hundreds of thousands of clones, with roughly 92% as singletons. What was sequenced was peripheral blood. All receptors derive from a man in his fifties or sixties with COVID-19, enrolled during active disease.

The chain recombines TRBV19 with TRBJ2-7, with TRBD2 matching 12 bases. Germline V gives CDR1 LNHDA, CDR2 SQIVND (reference sequence). The CDR3 spans 16 residues. V gave up 4 bases and J gave up 2 bases; unmatched junction bases: 6. The CDR3 spells CASSTRTSGITYEQYF. CDR3 coding DNA: TGTGCCAGTAGTACGAGGACTAGCGGGATTACCTACGAGCAGTACTTC. The variable domain in full, with the rest retrieved from reference TRBV19 and TRBJ2-7, is DGGITQSPKYLFRKEGQNVTLSCEQNLNHDAMYWYRQDPGQGLRLIYYSQIVNDFQKGDIAEGYSVSREKKESFPLTVTSAQKNPTAFYLCASSTRTSGITYEQYFGPGTRLTVT.

The V gene is TRBV7-3, the J gene TRBJ2-3, with D perhaps matching TRBD2 (6 bases). V was shortened by 5 bases and J by 1 base, with 13 bases between the two germline ends. The CDR3 runs 15 residues. The germline CDR1 and CDR2 sequences are SGHTA and FQGTGA. CDR3 DNA sequence: TGTGCCAGCAGCCCGCGGGGAGGAGGCACAGATACGCAGTATTTT. Amino acids: CASSPRGGGTDTQYF.

The genes are TRBV28 and TRBJ2-1; weak D call: TRBD2 (5 bases). CDR3 size: 17 residues. Trimming took 3 bases from V and 4 from J, leaving 19 bases between them. Germline V gives CDR1 MDHEN, CDR2 SYDVKM. The DNA for the CDR3 is TGTGCCAGCAGTTTGGGATTCGGGGAAGGAAGTTACAATGAGCAGTTCTTC. This translates into CASSLGFGEGSYNEQFF. Supplemented by reference TRBV28 and TRBJ2-1, the full variable domain reads DVKVTQSSRYLVKRTGEKVFLECVQDMDHENMFWYRQDPGLGLRLIYFSYDVKMKEKGDIPEGYSVSREKKERFSLILESASTNQTSMYLCASSLGFGEGSYNEQFFGPGTRLTVL.

This clone was counted only a few times. The chain links TRBV30 to TRBJ1-3, with a weak D call TRBD1 (5 bases). CDR1 is GTSNPN and CDR2 is SVGIG in the germline V gene (reference sequence). Trimming removed 5 bases from V and 4 bases from J, with 12 bases in between. This CDR3 has 13 amino acids. In nucleotides, the CDR3 is TGTGCCTGGTCCGGTGGGGCCGGAAACACCATATATTTT. This sequence encodes CAWSGGAGNTIYF.

The CDR3 coding sequence is TGTGCCAGCAGTCGTGGGACACAGACTCACCCGACCTACGAGCAGTACTTC. Amino acids: CASSRGTQTHPTYEQYF. The chain has TRBV6-6 and TRBJ2-7; perhaps TRBD1 as D (6 bases). This CDR3 region has 17 residues. The V end lost 5 bases, the J end lost 2 bases, and 22 bases lay between the germline ends. Germline V lookup: CDR1 MNHNY, CDR2 SVGAGI (reference sequence).

The chain recombines TRBV11-1 with TRBJ1-5; 8 bases are a match to TRBD1. The germline gives CDR1 SGHAT, CDR2 FQDESV (reference sequence). The J segment lost 3 bases and the V segment lost 5 bases, leaving 6 bases of the junction unmatched. The CDR3 extends over 15 amino acids. The CDR3 spells CASSRDRGINQPQHF. As DNA, the CDR3 is TGTGCCAGCAGCCGCGACAGGGGAATCAATCAGCCCCAGCATTTT.

The chain is built from TRBV28 and TRBJ1-2; 7 bases fit TRBD1. The V gene end was trimmed by 8 bases and the J gene end by 1 base; junction bases not matched to a gene: 4. The germline V gene has CDR1 MDHEN and CDR2 SYDVKM. This CDR3 has 13 residues. The CDR3 region is CASHRGSNYGYTF. Here the CDR3 DNA reads TGTGCCAGCCACAGGGGTAGTAACTATGGCTACACCTTC.

The V call is TRBV19, the J call TRBJ1-3; D is perhaps TRBD1 (5 bases). Trimming left V 11 bases short and J 0 bases short, with 17 bases between. The CDR3 is 15 amino acids. Germline V CDR1 and CDR2: LNHDA, SQIVND (reference sequence). The DNA of the CDR3 is TGTGCCTCCAGGGCCCTTCCAAGCTCTGGAAACACCATATATTTT. It yields the protein CASRALPSSGNTIYF.

The rearrangement links TRBV5-1 to TRBJ2-1; 10 bases agree with TRBD1. After removal of 0 bases from V and 7 bases from J, the junction contained 7 bases not matched to a gene. This CDR3 comprises 16 residues. The germline gives CDR1 SGHRS, CDR2 YFSETQ. CDR3 nucleotides: TGCGCCAGCAGCTTGGCCTATGGGACAGGGGTAAATGAGCAGTTCTTC. Protein: CASSLAYGTGVNEQFF. Complete variable domain (other parts from reference TRBV5-1 and TRBJ2-1): KAGVTQTPRYLIKTRGQQVTLSCSPISGHRSVSWYQQTPGQGLQFLFEYFSETQRNKGNFPGRFSGRQFSNSRSEMNVSTLELGDSALYLCASSLAYGTGVNEQFFGPGTRLTVL.

V gene TRBV3-1 (or the pseudogene TRBV3-2) combines with J gene TRBJ2-3; 11 positions agree with TRBD2. V lost 1 base, J lost 11 bases, and 14 bases stayed unmatched. Looked up from germline, CDR1 is LGHDT and CDR2 is YNNKEL (reference sequence). The CDR3 runs 17 residues. This CDR3 reads CASSQGRNIAGGPRQYF. The DNA for the CDR3 is TGTGCCAGCAGCCAAGGCAGAAACATAGCGGGAGGGCCAAGGCAGTATTTT.

The chain employs TRBV25-1 and TRBJ1-1, with D unclear. Trimming cost V 2 bases and J 4 bases, with 14 bases left between them. This CDR3 has 15 residues. From germline, CDR1 is MGHDK and CDR2 SYGVNS. The CDR3 DNA follows: TGTGCCAGCAGTGAAACATCAGGAATTGGCACTGAAGCTTTCTTT. Its protein is CASSETSGIGTEAFF. Variable domain in full (rest from reference TRBV25-1 and TRBJ1-1): EADIYQTPRYLVIGTGKKITLECSQTMGHDKMYWYQQDPGMELHLIHYSYGVNSTEKGDLSSESTVSRIRTEHFPLTLESARPSHTSQYLCASSETSGIGTEAFFGQGTRLTVV.

This clone has a handful of counts. This rearrangement joins TRBV6-2 or TRBV6-3 to TRBJ2-6; 10 nucleotides line up with TRBD1. J was trimmed by 0 bases and V by 7 bases; bases with no gene match: 6. The CDR3 consists of 17 residues. Germline CDR1 MNHEY, CDR2 SVGEGT. The CDR3 loop reads CASTPGQGYSGANVLTF. In DNA, the CDR3 is TGTGCCAGCACCCCGGGACAGGGGTACTCTGGGGCCAACGTCCTGACTTTC.

The genes are TRBV28 and TRBJ2-1; 12 bases line up with TRBD2. The CDR3 spans 15 residues. V shed 6 bases, J shed 2 bases, and the junction held 2 bases outside the gene matches. Germline V gene lookup returns CDR1 MDHEN and CDR2 SYDVKM. CDR3 in amino acids: CASRRTSGTYNEQFF. Written as DNA, the CDR3 is TGTGCCAGCAGGAGGACTAGCGGGACCTACAATGAGCAGTTCTTC.

The chain carries TRBV20-1 and TRBJ2-3; unclear D gene. The CDR3 runs to 8 residues. Germline lookup yields CDR1 DFQATT and CDR2 SNEGSKA (reference sequence). Trimming removed 8 bases from V and 7 bases from J, with 4 bases in between. CDR3 nucleotides: TGCAGTCCCAATACGCAGTATTTT. Its protein is CSPNTQYF.

The J gene is TRBJ2-5, the V gene TRBV19, with 8 bases that match TRBD2. The CDR3 has 16 amino acids. The J segment lost 5 bases and the V segment lost 1 base, leaving 9 bases of the junction unmatched. CDR1 and CDR2 from the germline V gene are LNHDA and SQIVND (reference sequence). CDR3 sequence (DNA): TGTGCCAGTAGTATAGTTACGGGAGGGCCCGGGGAGACCCAGTACTTC. Its translation: CASSIVTGGPGETQYF.

The genes are TRBV6-5 and TRBJ2-2, with TRBD2 matching over 8 bases. Germline CDR1 reads MNHEY; CDR2 reads SVGAGI. The J segment lost 6 bases and the V segment lost 4 bases, leaving 4 bases of the junction unmatched. The CDR3 contains 14 residues. CDR3 protein: CASSSSGSAGELFF. DNA of the CDR3: TGTGCCAGCAGTTCAAGCGGGAGTGCCGGGGAGCTGTTTTTT.

The chain couples TRBV6-6 to TRBJ2-2; TRBD1 might be the D (5 bases). Germline assignment: CDR1 MNHNY and CDR2 SVGAGI (reference sequence). Trimming took off 7 bases at V and 5 bases at J, with 14 bases between the two ends. The CDR3 totals 14 residues. The CDR3 protein is CASKQSRETGELFF. The CDR3 region has the DNA TGTGCCAGCAAGCAATCCAGGGAAACCGGGGAGCTGTTTTTT.

This sequence joins TRBV6-5 and TRBJ1-2; D is perhaps TRBD1 (6 bases). Per germline, CDR1 MNHEY and CDR2 SVGAGI. The V end lost 7 bases, the J end lost 4 bases, and 16 bases lay between the germline ends. CDR3 size: 14 residues. This CDR3 reads CASIPRRRGYGYTF. CDR3 bases: TGTGCCAGCATTCCCAGGCGCAGGGGCTATGGCTACACCTTC.

The CDR3 nucleotides are TGTGCCAGCAGCCCTAGTCCCTACGAGCAGTACTTC. This sequence encodes CASSPSPYEQYF. V and J are TRBV27 and TRBJ2-7; D uncertain. Germline V lookup: CDR1 MNHEY, CDR2 SMNVEV (reference sequence). V shed 6 bases and J shed 2 bases, with 8 bases lying between them. The CDR3 is 12 amino acids.

This chain links TRBV10-2 with TRBJ1-4; 10 positions match TRBD1. The CDR3 spans 16 residues. J was trimmed by 5 bases and V by 4 bases; bases with no gene match: 7. CDR1 and CDR2 from the germline V gene are WSHSY and SAAADI. The DNA of the CDR3 is TGCGCCAGCAGTGCCCTTCCGGGACAGGGGAATGAAAAACTGTTTTTT. Translation: CASSALPGQGNEKLFF.

The chain couples TRBV20-1 to TRBJ2-3; TRBD2 might be the D (5 bases). From germline, CDR1 is DFQATT and CDR2 SNEGSKA (reference sequence). The V end lost 3 bases, the J end lost 2 bases, and 15 bases lay between the germline ends. The CDR3 contains 15 residues. The CDR3 here is CSASRPNGNTDTQYF. Written as DNA, the CDR3 is TGCAGTGCTAGTCGACCTAACGGGAACACAGATACGCAGTATTTT.

CDR3: CAWSVTGSSYEQYF. For the CDR3, the DNA is TGTGCCTGGAGTGTAACAGGGAGCTCCTACGAGCAGTACTTC. J is TRBJ2-7 and V is TRBV30; possible D gene TRBD1, 6 bases. Germline CDR1 and CDR2: GTSNPN and SVGIG (reference sequence). The CDR3 consists of 14 residues. Trimming stripped 0 bases from V and 0 bases from J, with 9 bases between.

The chain is built from TRBV5-4 and TRBJ1-5, with TRBD1 matching 7 bases. The CDR3 runs 16 residues. Unmatched junction bases numbered 13, after V lost 3 bases and J lost 7 bases. CDR1 is SGHNT and CDR2 is YYREEE in the germline V gene (reference sequence). The CDR3 loop reads CASSSPRQGSSQPQHF. The CDR3 nucleotides read TGTGCCAGCAGCTCCCCTAGACAGGGAAGTTCACAGCCCCAGCATTTT.

This clone was counted a few times. The gene calls are TRBV27 and TRBJ2-4; TRBD1 aligns across 8 bases. V lost 2 bases to trimming and J lost 9 bases; unmatched junction nucleotides: 6. CDR3 length equals 14 residues. CDR1 and CDR2 (germline): MNHEY, SMNVEV (reference sequence). The CDR3 loop reads CASSLDTGGSIQYF. Written as DNA, the CDR3 is TGTGCCAGCAGTTTAGACACAGGGGGTAGCATTCAGTACTTC.

V and J are TRBV7-3 and TRBJ2-1; 9 nucleotides align to TRBD2. The CDR3 runs 15 residues. V dropped 4 bases and J dropped 0; count of bases not matched to a gene: 1. The germline V gene encodes CDR1 SGHTA and CDR2 FQGTGA. CDR3 region: CASSSTSGSYNEQFF. The DNA of the CDR3 is TGTGCCAGCAGCTCGACTAGCGGCTCCTACAATGAGCAGTTCTTC.

The chain recombines TRBV28 with TRBJ1-5, with 8 bases matching TRBD1. The ends lost 7 bases at V and 6 bases at J; junction bases unmatched: 8. The CDR3 is 14 residues long. CDR1 is MDHEN, CDR2 SYDVKM, per germline. The CDR3 protein is CASMIGQGTQPQHF. The CDR3 DNA reads TGTGCCAGCATGATAGGACAGGGTACTCAGCCCCAGCATTTT.

This chain links TRBV2 with TRBJ1-2; D may be TRBD1 (6 bases). V lost 4 bases and J lost 4, with 10 bases in between. The CDR3 is 13 amino acids. Germline lookup yields CDR1 SNHLY and CDR2 FYNNEI. In DNA, the CDR3 is TGTGCCAGCAGTGCCGGACAGAGCTATGGCTACACCTTC. This codes for CASSAGQSYGYTF.

The chain carries TRBV5-1 and TRBJ2-2; TRBD1 matches 7 bases. The CDR3 runs 13 residues. Germline CDR1 is SGHRS and CDR2 is YFSETQ. With V trimmed by 3 bases and J by 7 bases, 3 bases remained unmatched. The CDR3 DNA follows: TGCGCCAGCAGCTACGGGGACAGCGGGGAGCTGTTTTTT. It specifies CASSYGDSGELFF.

This chain connects TRBV7-9 to TRBJ2-3; TRBD2 agrees at 8 bases. The CDR3 has 16 residues. CDR1 is SEHNR, CDR2 FQNEAQ, per germline (reference sequence). The J segment lost 2 bases and the V segment lost 5 bases, leaving 9 bases of the junction unmatched. As DNA, the CDR3 is TGTGCCAGCAGCCCATGGAGCGGGGGCTTCACAGATACGCAGTATTTT. It is translated as CASSPWSGGFTDTQYF.

V and J are TRBV2 and TRBJ2-3; TRBD2 might be the D (6 bases). CDR1 is SNHLY, CDR2 FYNNEI, per germline. The CDR3 runs to 15 residues. Trimming stripped 4 bases from V and 0 bases from J, with 11 bases between. The CDR3 DNA reads TGTGCCAGCAGTGTTCTAGCGCCCAGCACAGATACGCAGTATTTT. It yields the protein CASSVLAPSTDTQYF. The whole variable domain, filled in from reference TRBV2 and TRBJ2-3, reads EPEVTQTPSHQVTQMGQEVILRCVPISNHLYFYWYRQILGQKVEFLVSFYNNEISEKSEIFDDQFSVERPDGSNFTLKIRSTKLEDSAMYFCASSVLAPSTDTQYFGPGTRLTVL.

This clone was observed a single time. The gene calls are TRBV28 and TRBJ1-5; D is unclear. Germline V gives CDR1 MDHEN, CDR2 SYDVKM. The CDR3 is 14 residues long. Trimming cost V 6 bases and J 5 bases, with 14 bases left between them. This chain's CDR3 is CASRSTSPHQPQHF. The CDR3 DNA reads TGTGCCAGCAGATCGACATCCCCCCATCAGCCCCAGCATTTT.